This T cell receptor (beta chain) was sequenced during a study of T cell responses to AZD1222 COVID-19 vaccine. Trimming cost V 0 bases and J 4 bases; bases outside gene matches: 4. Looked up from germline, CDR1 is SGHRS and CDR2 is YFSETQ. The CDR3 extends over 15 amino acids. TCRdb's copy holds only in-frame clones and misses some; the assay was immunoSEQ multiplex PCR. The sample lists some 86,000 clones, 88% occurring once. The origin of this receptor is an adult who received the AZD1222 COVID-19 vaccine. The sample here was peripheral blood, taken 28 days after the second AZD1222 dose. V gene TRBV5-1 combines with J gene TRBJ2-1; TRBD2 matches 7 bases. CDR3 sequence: CASSLGDYLYNEQFF. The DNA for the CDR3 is TGCGCCAGCAGCTTGGGGGACTACCTTTACAATGAGCAGTTCTTC.